The 26 T cell receptor beta chains reported below all come from one sample, sequenced in a study of CD8 T cells in ankylosing spondylitis. TCRdb analysed the 5' RACE reads with MiXCR anew, one entry per CDR3 protein. Found here are 200,000 to 300,000 distinct CDR3 sequences, 8% to 9.5% of them singletons; the top ten hold over 6.5%. Sequencing input: blood, either unsorted or a sorted T cell fraction (not recorded which). These receptors were obtained from a male donor with ankylosing spondylitis or in good health (not recorded which).

This clonotype was seen only a few times. The genes are TRBV30 and TRBJ1-5; 11 nucleotides align to TRBD1. CDR3 size: 14 residues. CDR1 is GTSNPN and CDR2 is SVGIG in the germline V gene (reference sequence). V gave up 3 bases and J gave up 5 bases; unmatched junction bases: 3. The CDR3 reads CAWSAGQGDQPQHF. The CDR3 nucleotides are TGTGCCTGGAGCGCGGGACAGGGGGATCAGCCCCAGCATTTT.

This clonotype was found many times. The rearrangement joins TRBV5-1 to TRBJ1-1; 8 bases line up with TRBD1. The CDR3 consists of 16 residues. The trim removed 0 bases at V and 1 base at J, leaving 5 bases unmatched. Germline V gene lookup returns CDR1 SGHRS and CDR2 YFSETQ. The CDR3 DNA follows: TGCGCCAGCAGCTTGGGTCCGGACAGGGCGAACACTGAAGCTTTCTTT. It is translated as CASSLGPDRANTEAFF. Variable domain in full (rest from reference TRBV5-1 and TRBJ1-1): KAGVTQTPRYLIKTRGQQVTLSCSPISGHRSVSWYQQTPGQGLQFLFEYFSETQRNKGNFPGRFSGRQFSNSRSEMNVSTLELGDSALYLCASSLGPDRANTEAFFGQGTRLTVV.

In its sample, this clonotype was seen many times. The chain joins TRBV6-1 to TRBJ2-1; 12 bases are shared with TRBD2. The trim removed 6 bases at V and 8 bases at J, leaving 8 bases unmatched. Germline V gives CDR1 MNHNS, CDR2 SASEGT. The CDR3 contains 15 residues. CDR3 protein: CASSRTSGMSHEQFF. DNA for the CDR3: TGTGCCAGCAGCAGGACTAGCGGGATGTCACATGAGCAGTTCTTC.

The V gene is TRBV18, the J gene TRBJ2-3; the D is unclear. This CDR3 region has 14 residues. Trimming pared 3 bases from V and 4 bases from J, leaving 11 bases between. CDR1 is KGHSH and CDR2 is LQKENI in the germline V gene. CDR3 nucleotides: TGTGCCAGCTCACCGACCATGGCGTCAGATACGCAGTATTTT. As protein: CASSPTMASDTQYF.

In this sample, this clonotype turned up many times. This chain links TRBV7-2 with TRBJ2-5; D is possibly TRBD1 or TRBD2 (5 bases each). Trimming removed 4 bases from V and 1 base from J, with 10 bases in between. The germline gives CDR1 SGHTA, CDR2 FQGNSA. The CDR3 is 14 residues long. The CDR3, as DNA: TGTGCCAGCAGCTCAAGAGGGACCCAAGAGACCCAGTACTTC. The encoded protein is CASSSRGTQETQYF.

This clonotype was seen many times. At one of its ends the junction is not consistent with the germline gene, which may arise from a read error. The chain has TRBV6-5 and TRBJ2-7; TRBD1 matches 11 bases. This CDR3 is 15 amino acids long. Germline loops: CDR1 MNHEY, CDR2 SVGAGI. This CDR3 reads CASSNSGTGGYEQYF. The DNA for the CDR3 is TGTGCCAGCAGTAACTCCGGGACAGGGGGGTACGAGCAGTACTTC.

This clonotype was recorded many times. The CDR3 loop is CASSLGLYGYTF. The CDR3 nucleotides read TGTGCCAGCAGCCTCGGACTCTATGGCTACACCTTC. This rearrangement joins TRBV7-9 to TRBJ1-2; no reliable D call. From germline, CDR1 is SEHNR and CDR2 FQNEAQ (reference sequence). The CDR3 contains 12 residues. V lost 5 bases and J 4 bases, leaving 8 bases between the germline ends. The whole variable domain, filled in from reference TRBV7-9 and TRBJ1-2, reads DTGVSQNPRHKITKRGQNVTFRCDPISEHNRLYWYRQTLGQGPEFLTYFQNEAQLEKSRLLSDRFSAERPKGSFSTLEIQRTEQGDSAMYLCASSLGLYGYTFGSGTRLTVV.

This clonotype was picked up many times. The V and J genes are TRBV20-1 and TRBJ1-1; 8 nucleotides align to TRBD1. The trim removed 6 bases at V and 3 bases at J, leaving 3 bases unmatched. The CDR3 runs 12 residues. Germline V CDR1 and CDR2: DFQATT, SNEGSKA (reference sequence). The CDR3 loop is CSANRGDTEAFF. CDR3 sequence (DNA): TGCAGTGCAAACAGGGGGGACACTGAAGCTTTCTTT.

This clonotype was counted many times. V is TRBV5-1 and J is TRBJ2-1, with 12 bases lining up with TRBD2. Germline V CDR1 and CDR2: SGHRS, YFSETQ. This CDR3 is 13 amino acids long. The V gene end was trimmed by 3 bases and the J gene end by 12 bases; junction bases not matched to a gene: 4. CDR3 protein: CASSSELAGGQFF. The CDR3 DNA reads as TGCGCCAGCAGCTCCGAACTAGCGGGAGGGCAGTTCTTC.

This rearrangement joins TRBV18 to TRBJ2-1; 8 bases fit TRBD2. V was clipped by 6 bases and J by 8 bases; unmatched bases: 9. The length of the CDR3 is 14 residues. Germline V gene sequence: CDR1 KGHSH, CDR2 LQKENI. The CDR3 bases are TGTGCCAGCTCGCCCGGACTAGCCGTACATGAGCAGTTCTTC. It encodes CASSPGLAVHEQFF.

Only a few counts were recorded for this clonotype. V is TRBV3-1 and J is TRBJ1-3; D uncertain. Germline values: CDR1 LGHDT, CDR2 YNNKEL (reference sequence). V gave up 7 bases and J gave up 4 bases, with 8 bases separating them. CDR3 size: 12 residues. CDR3 sequence reads: CASTPGGNTIYF. DNA for the CDR3: TGTGCCAGCACCCCAGGCGGAAACACCATATATTTT. Combining the CDR3 with reference TRBV3-1 and TRBJ1-3 gives the whole variable domain DTAVSQTPKYLVTQMGNDKSIKCEQNLGHDTMYWYKQDSKKFLKIMFSYNNKELIINETVPNRFSPKSPDKAHLNLHINSLELGDSAVYFCASTPGGNTIYFGEGSWLTVV.

This clonotype was seen at least ten times. This chain uses TRBV7-2 with TRBJ2-7; 8 positions agree with TRBD1. The CDR3 loop spans 15 amino acids. J gave up 0 bases and V 5 bases, and 6 bases lay outside the gene matches. Germline-derived CDR1 and CDR2 are SGHTA and FQGNSA. Here the CDR3 reads CASSPDRASSYEQYF. Here the CDR3 DNA reads TGTGCCAGCAGCCCGGACAGGGCGAGCTCCTACGAGCAGTACTTC.

The sample holds a few counts of this clonotype. The chain is built from TRBV19 and TRBJ2-1, with 9 nucleotides matching TRBD1. This CDR3 is built from 14 residues. The V gene's germline CDR1 is LNHDA and CDR2 SQIVND (reference sequence). V was clipped by 7 bases and J by 9 bases; unmatched bases: 10. The DNA for the CDR3 is TGTGCCAGTAATCGGGACAGGGTAGCGGGTGAGCAGTTCTTC. It codes for CASNRDRVAGEQFF.

This clonotype was seen repeatedly, ten times or more. CDR3 DNA sequence: TGTGCCAGCAGCCAAAGAGGGGCCAGAGGGGATCTAGCCAAAAACATTCAGTACTTC. As protein: CASSQRGARGDLAKNIQYF. The rearrangement joins TRBV4-2 to TRBJ2-4, with D possibly called TRBD1 or TRBD2 (5 bases each). Trimming took 2 bases from V and 0 from J, leaving 20 bases between them. The CDR3 covers 19 residues. CDR1 is LGHNA and CDR2 is YNFKEQ in the germline V gene.

This clonotype was recorded many times. This chain connects TRBV20-1 to TRBJ1-5; D gene unclear. This CDR3 is built from 14 residues. The V end lost 5 bases, the J end lost 0 bases, and 11 bases lay between the germline ends. Per germline, CDR1 DFQATT and CDR2 SNEGSKA (reference sequence). The CDR3, as DNA: TGCAGTGCTTCCCCCGGAGATAGCAATCAGCCCCAGCATTTT. Its translation: CSASPGDSNQPQHF.

This clonotype was detected many times. This chain joins TRBV11-2 and TRBJ2-3; 8 positions agree with TRBD2. Trimming took 10 bases from V and 5 from J; bases not matched to a gene: 11. The V gene's germline CDR1 is SGHAT and CDR2 FQNNGV. This CDR3 comprises 14 residues. In nucleotides, the CDR3 is TGTGCCACCCATAGCGGGGTAGGAGGAGATACGCAGTATTTT. This codes for CATHSGVGGDTQYF.

This clonotype was picked up many times. The J gene is TRBJ2-3, the V gene TRBV5-1, with no clear D. The CDR3 is 15 residues long. Germline V gene data show CDR1 as SGHRS and CDR2 as YFSETQ. V shed 0 bases and J shed 0 bases, with 8 bases lying between them. The chain's CDR3 is CASSLGETSTDTQYF. CDR3 nucleotide sequence: TGCGCCAGCAGCTTGGGTGAAACTAGCACAGATACGCAGTATTTT. The whole variable domain, remainder taken from reference TRBV5-1 and TRBJ2-3, is KAGVTQTPRYLIKTRGQQVTLSCSPISGHRSVSWYQQTPGQGLQFLFEYFSETQRNKGNFPGRFSGRQFSNSRSEMNVSTLELGDSALYLCASSLGETSTDTQYFGPGTRLTVL.

The V and J genes are TRBV14 and TRBJ2-2; 7 bases are a match to TRBD2. Germline V gene sequence: CDR1 SGHDN, CDR2 FVKESK. This CDR3 comprises 14 residues. V lost 2 bases and J lost 5; bases outside the gene matches: 2. CDR3 DNA sequence: TGTGCCAGCAGCCAATTCGGGGGGACCGGGGAGCTGTTTTTT. Its translation: CASSQFGGTGELFF.

This clonotype has at least ten counts. The V call is TRBV5-1, the J call TRBJ2-4; 8 bases line up with TRBD2. V lost 4 bases and J lost 5; bases outside the gene matches: 8. Germline V gene lookup returns CDR1 SGHRS and CDR2 YFSETQ. CDR3 length: 15 amino acids. The CDR3 DNA reads as TGCGCCAGCAGCATTGGGAGTAGCGGGGAAAACATTCAGTACTTC. Translation gives CASSIGSSGENIQYF.

This clonotype was seen a few times. The chain uses TRBV27 and TRBJ2-3, with D hard to call. Germline CDR1 reads MNHEY; CDR2 reads SMNVEV (reference sequence). This CDR3 is 15 amino acids long. Trimming shortened V by 3 bases and J by 1 base, and 11 bases separated the two germline ends. The CDR3 spells CASSFWSSGTDTQYF. The CDR3 DNA follows: TGTGCCAGCAGTTTTTGGAGTTCTGGCACAGATACGCAGTATTTT.

This clonotype came up a few times. V usage is TRBV27 and J usage is TRBJ2-7; a possible D gene is TRBD2 (7 bases). There are 13 residues in the CDR3. V lost 2 bases to trimming and J lost 6 bases, with 11 bases between them. Germline V gene lookup returns CDR1 MNHEY and CDR2 SMNVEV (reference sequence). CDR3 DNA: TGTGCCAGCAGTTTACAGGGGAGGGGCGAGCAGTACTTC. Translation gives CASSLQGRGEQYF.

Ten or more counts support this clonotype. V is TRBV4-1 and J is TRBJ2-1; the D gene is possibly TRBD2 (6 bases). This CDR3 is 17 amino acids long. V was cut by 0 bases and J by 9 bases, with 21 bases left in between. CDR1 MGHRA and CDR2 YSYEKL come from the germline V gene. Written as DNA, the CDR3 is TGCGCCAGCAGCCAAGACCTCGGACTCAATGTGGGGGGTGAGCAGTTCTTC. Amino acid sequence: CASSQDLGLNVGGEQFF.

This clonotype was counted ten times or more. The chain couples TRBV3-1 to TRBJ2-1, with D perhaps assigned TRBD1 or TRBD2 (5 bases each). Trimming cost V 8 bases and J 0 bases, with 8 bases left between them. The CDR3 covers 13 residues. Germline CDR1 and CDR2: LGHDT and YNNKEL (reference sequence). Here the CDR3 reads CASGTYSYNEQFF. DNA for the CDR3: TGTGCCAGCGGGACGTACTCCTACAATGAGCAGTTCTTC.

The chain has TRBV20-1 and TRBJ2-1; TRBD2 is a possible D gene (6 bases). V was trimmed by 1 base and J by 1 base, leaving 8 bases between them. The germline CDR1 and CDR2 sequences are DFQATT and SNEGSKA (reference sequence). This CDR3 comprises 14 residues. CDR3 loop: CSARGRESYNEQFF. The CDR3 bases are TGCAGTGCTAGAGGGCGGGAATCCTACAATGAGCAGTTCTTC.

This clonotype was recorded at least ten times. The chain has TRBV5-1 and TRBJ1-1; D is undetermined. The germline V and J ends were trimmed by 7 bases and 0 bases, with 10 bases remaining between them. CDR3 length: 13 residues. Germline values: CDR1 SGHRS, CDR2 YFSETQ. CDR3 sequence: CASVDQMNTEAFF. CDR3 in DNA: TGCGCCAGCGTTGACCAAATGAACACTGAAGCTTTCTTT.

Many counts were recorded for this clonotype. The rearrangement links TRBV5-1 to TRBJ2-7; the D is unclear. This CDR3 spans 14 amino acids. V lost 3 bases to trimming and J lost 3 bases, with 13 bases between them. Germline values: CDR1 SGHRS, CDR2 YFSETQ. CDR3 sequence reads: CASSSPPSSYEQYF. In DNA, the CDR3 is TGCGCCAGCAGCTCCCCCCCCAGTAGCTACGAGCAGTACTTC.